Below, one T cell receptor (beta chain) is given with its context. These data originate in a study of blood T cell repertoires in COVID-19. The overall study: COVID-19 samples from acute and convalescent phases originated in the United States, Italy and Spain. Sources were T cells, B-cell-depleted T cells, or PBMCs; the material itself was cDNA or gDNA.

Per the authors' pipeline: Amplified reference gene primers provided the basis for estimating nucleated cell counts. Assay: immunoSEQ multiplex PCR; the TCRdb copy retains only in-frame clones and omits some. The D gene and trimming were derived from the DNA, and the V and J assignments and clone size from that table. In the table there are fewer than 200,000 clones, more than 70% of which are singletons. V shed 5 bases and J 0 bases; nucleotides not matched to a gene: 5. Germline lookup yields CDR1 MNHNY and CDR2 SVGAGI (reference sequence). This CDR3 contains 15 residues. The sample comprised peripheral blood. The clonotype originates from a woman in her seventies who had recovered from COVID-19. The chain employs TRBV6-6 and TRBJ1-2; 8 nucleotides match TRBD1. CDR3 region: CASSPQGASNYGYTF. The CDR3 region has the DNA TGTGCCAGCAGTCCCCAGGGGGCTTCTAACTATGGCTACACCTTC.